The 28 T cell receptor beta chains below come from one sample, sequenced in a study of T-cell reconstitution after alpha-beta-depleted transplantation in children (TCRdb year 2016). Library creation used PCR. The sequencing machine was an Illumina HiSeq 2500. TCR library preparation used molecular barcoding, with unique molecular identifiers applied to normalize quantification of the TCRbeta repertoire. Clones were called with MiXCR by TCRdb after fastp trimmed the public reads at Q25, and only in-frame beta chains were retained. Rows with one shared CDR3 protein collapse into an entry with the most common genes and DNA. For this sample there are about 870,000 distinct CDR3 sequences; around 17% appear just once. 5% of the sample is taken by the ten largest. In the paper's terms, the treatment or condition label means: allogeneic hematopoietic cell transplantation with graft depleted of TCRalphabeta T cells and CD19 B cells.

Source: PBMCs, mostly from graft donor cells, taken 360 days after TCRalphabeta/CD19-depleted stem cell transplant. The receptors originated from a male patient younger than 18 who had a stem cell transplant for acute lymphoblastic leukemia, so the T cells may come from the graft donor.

The DNA for the CDR3 is TGTGCCAGCACCCTCGGACAGGGGAAAACCGGGGAGCTGTTTTTT. Translation gives CASTLGQGKTGELFF. The chain joins TRBV6-1 to TRBJ2-2; 9 bases align to TRBD1. Germline values: CDR1 MNHNS, CDR2 SASEGT. Germline trimming cut 7 bases from V and 5 bases from J; bases unmatched to any gene: 8. The CDR3 runs 15 residues.

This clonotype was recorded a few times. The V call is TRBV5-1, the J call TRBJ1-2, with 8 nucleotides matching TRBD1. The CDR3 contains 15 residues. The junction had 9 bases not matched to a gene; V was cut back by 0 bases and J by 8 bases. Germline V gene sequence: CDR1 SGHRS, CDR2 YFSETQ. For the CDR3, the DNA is TGCGCCAGCAGCTTGGTCCATCAGACAGGGGCCGGCTACACCTTC. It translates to CASSLVHQTGAGYTF.

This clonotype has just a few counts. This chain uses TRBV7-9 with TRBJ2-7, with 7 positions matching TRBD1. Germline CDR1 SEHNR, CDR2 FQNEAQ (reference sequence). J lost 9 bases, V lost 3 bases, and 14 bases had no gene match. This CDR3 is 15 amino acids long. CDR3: CASSFDRDRLLGQYF. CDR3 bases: TGTGCCAGCAGCTTCGACCGGGACAGACTACTGGGGCAGTACTTC.

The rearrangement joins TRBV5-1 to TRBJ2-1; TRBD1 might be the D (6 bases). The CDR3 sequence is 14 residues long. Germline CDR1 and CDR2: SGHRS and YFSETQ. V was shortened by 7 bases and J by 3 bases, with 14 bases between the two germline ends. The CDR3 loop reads CASGRGQSYNEQFF. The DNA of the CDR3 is TGCGCCAGCGGACGAGGACAGAGCTACAATGAGCAGTTCTTC.

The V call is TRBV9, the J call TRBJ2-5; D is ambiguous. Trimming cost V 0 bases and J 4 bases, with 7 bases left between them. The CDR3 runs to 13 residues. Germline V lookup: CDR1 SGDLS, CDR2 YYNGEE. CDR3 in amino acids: CASSVVGGETQYF. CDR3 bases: TGTGCCAGCAGCGTAGTAGGCGGAGAGACCCAGTACTTC.

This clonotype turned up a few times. The CDR3 region has the DNA TGCGCCAGCAGCTTGGATGGCAGGGGGGGCGAAAAACTGTTTTTT. As protein: CASSLDGRGGEKLFF. The chain uses TRBV5-1 and TRBJ1-4; the match to TRBD1 covers 7 bases. With 0 bases clipped from V and 8 bases from J, the junction kept 7 bases outside the gene matches. Germline V gene lookup returns CDR1 SGHRS and CDR2 YFSETQ. The CDR3 length is 15 residues.

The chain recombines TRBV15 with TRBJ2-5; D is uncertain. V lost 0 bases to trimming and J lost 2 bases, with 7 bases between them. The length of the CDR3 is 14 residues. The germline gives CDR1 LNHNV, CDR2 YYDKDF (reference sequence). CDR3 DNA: TGTGCCACCAGCAGAGATCAAGGTCAAGAGACCCAGTACTTC. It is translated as CATSRDQGQETQYF.

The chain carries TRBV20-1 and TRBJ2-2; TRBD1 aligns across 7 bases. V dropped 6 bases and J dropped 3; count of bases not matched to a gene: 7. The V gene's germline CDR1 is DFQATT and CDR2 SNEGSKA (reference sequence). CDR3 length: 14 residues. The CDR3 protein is CSARGQSYTGELFF. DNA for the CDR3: TGCAGTGCAAGGGGACAGTCTTACACCGGGGAGCTGTTTTTT.

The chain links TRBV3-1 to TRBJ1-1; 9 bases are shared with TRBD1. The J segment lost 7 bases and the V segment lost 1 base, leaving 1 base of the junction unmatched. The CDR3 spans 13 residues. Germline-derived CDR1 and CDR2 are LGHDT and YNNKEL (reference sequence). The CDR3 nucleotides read TGTGCCAGCAGCCAAGTGACAGGGGGTGAAGCTTTCTTT. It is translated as CASSQVTGGEAFF. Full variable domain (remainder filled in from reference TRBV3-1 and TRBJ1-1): DTAVSQTPKYLVTQMGNDKSIKCEQNLGHDTMYWYKQDSKKFLKIMFSYNNKELIINETVPNRFSPKSPDKAHLNLHINSLELGDSAVYFCASSQVTGGEAFFGQGTRLTVV.

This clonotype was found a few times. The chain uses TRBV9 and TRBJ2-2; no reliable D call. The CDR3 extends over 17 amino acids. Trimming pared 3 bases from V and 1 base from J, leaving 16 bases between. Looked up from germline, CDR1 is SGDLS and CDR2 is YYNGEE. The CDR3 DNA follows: TGTGCCAGCAGCGCGCCCGGTGGGCCCCTGAACACCGGGGAGCTGTTTTTT. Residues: CASSAPGGPLNTGELFF.

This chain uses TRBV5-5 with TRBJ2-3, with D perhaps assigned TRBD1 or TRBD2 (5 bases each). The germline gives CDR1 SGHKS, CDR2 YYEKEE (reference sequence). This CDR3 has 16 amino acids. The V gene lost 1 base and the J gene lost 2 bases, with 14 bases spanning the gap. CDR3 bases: TGTGCCAGCAGCTTGTACCCAGGGAGCCACACAGATACGCAGTATTTT. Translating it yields CASSLYPGSHTDTQYF.

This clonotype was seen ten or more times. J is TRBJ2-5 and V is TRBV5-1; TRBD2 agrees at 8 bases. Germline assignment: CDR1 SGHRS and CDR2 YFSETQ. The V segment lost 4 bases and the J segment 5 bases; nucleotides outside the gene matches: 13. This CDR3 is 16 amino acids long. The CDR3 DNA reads TGCGCCAGCAGCCCCATTGTGGGACTAGTTGGGGAGACCCAGTACTTC. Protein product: CASSPIVGLVGETQYF.

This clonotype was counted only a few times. The CDR3 spells CAWSVGSRGRTDTQYF. In nucleotides, the CDR3 is TGTGCCTGGAGTGTAGGATCCAGGGGCCGCACAGATACGCAGTATTTT. V is TRBV30 and J is TRBJ2-3, with D maybe TRBD1 (6 bases). The CDR3 has 16 amino acids. CDR1 is GTSNPN and CDR2 is SVGIG in the germline V gene (reference sequence). V gave up 0 bases and J gave up 1 base, with 14 bases separating them. The variable domain in full, completed from reference TRBV30 and TRBJ2-3, reads SQTIHQWPATLVQPVGSPLSLECTVEGTSNPNLYWYRQAAGRGLQLLFYSVGIGQISSEVPQNLSASRPQDRQFILSSKKLLLSDSGFYLCAWSVGSRGRTDTQYFGPGTRLTVL.

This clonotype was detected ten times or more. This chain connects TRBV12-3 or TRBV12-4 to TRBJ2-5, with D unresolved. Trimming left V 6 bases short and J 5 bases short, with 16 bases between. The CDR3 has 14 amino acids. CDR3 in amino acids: CASSPVVLPETQYF. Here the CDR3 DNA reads TGTGCCAGCAGCCCGGTCGTACTCCCGGAGACCCAGTACTTC.

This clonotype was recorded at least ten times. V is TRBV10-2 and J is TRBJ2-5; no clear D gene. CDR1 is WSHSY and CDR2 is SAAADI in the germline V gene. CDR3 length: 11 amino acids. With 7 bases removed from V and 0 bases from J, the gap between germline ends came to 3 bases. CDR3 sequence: CASKYQETQYF. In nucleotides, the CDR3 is TGCGCCAGCAAGTACCAAGAGACCCAGTACTTC.

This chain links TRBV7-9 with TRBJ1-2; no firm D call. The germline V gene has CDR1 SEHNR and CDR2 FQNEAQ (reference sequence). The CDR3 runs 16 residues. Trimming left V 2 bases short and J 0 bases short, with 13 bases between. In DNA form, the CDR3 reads TGTGCCAGCAGCTTATATAGGGTGGTGACTAACTATGGCTACACCTTC. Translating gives CASSLYRVVTNYGYTF.

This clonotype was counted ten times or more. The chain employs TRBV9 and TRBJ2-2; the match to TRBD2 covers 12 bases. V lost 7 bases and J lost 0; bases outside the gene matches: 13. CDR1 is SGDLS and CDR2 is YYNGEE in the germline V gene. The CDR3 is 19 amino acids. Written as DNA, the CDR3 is TGTGCCAGCGCGTGGACTAGCGGGACTGGCATTTCGAACACCGGGGAGCTGTTTTTT. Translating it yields CASAWTSGTGISNTGELFF.

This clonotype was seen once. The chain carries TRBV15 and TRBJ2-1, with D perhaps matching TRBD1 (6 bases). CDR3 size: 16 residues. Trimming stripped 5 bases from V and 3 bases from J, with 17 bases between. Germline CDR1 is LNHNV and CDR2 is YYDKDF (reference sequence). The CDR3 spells CATSRRGTSIYNEQFF. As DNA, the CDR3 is TGTGCCACCAGCCGAAGGGGGACATCGATCTACAATGAGCAGTTCTTC.

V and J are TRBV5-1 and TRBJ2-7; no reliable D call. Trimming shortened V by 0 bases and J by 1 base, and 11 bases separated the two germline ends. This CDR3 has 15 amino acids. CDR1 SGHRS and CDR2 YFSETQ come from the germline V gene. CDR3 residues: CASSLESSRSYEQYF. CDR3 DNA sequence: TGCGCCAGCAGCTTGGAGTCTAGTCGATCCTACGAGCAGTACTTC.

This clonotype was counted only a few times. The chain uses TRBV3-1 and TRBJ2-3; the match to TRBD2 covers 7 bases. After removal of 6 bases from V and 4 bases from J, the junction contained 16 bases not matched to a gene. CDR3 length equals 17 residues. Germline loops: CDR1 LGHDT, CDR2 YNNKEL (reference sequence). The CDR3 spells CASSVTVAGGVADTQYF. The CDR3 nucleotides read TGTGCCAGCAGTGTCACCGTAGCGGGTGGAGTGGCAGATACGCAGTATTTT.

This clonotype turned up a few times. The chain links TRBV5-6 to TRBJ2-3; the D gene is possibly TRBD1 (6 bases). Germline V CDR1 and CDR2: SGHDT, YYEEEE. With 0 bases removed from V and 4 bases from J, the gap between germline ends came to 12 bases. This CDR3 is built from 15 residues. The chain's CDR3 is CASSLVRGMADTQYF. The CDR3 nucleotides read TGTGCCAGCAGCTTGGTCAGGGGCATGGCAGATACGCAGTATTTT. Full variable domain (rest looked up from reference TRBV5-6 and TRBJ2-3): DAGVTQSPTHLIKTRGQQVTLRCSPKSGHDTVSWYQQALGQGPQFIFQYYEEEERQRGNFPDRFSGHQFPNYSSELNVNALLLGDSALYLCASSLVRGMADTQYFGPGTRLTVL.

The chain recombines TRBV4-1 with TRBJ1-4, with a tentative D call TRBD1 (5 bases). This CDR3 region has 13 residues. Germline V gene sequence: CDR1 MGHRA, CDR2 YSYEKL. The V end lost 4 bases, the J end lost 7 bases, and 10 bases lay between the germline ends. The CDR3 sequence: CASSRGISEKLFF. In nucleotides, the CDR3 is TGCGCCAGCAGCCGGGGGATCTCTGAAAAACTGTTTTTT.

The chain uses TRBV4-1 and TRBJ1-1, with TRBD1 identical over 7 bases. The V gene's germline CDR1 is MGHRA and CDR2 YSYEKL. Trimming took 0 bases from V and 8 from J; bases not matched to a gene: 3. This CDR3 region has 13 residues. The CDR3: CASSQDTQGEAFF. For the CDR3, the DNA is TGCGCCAGCAGCCAAGACACACAGGGGGAAGCTTTCTTT.

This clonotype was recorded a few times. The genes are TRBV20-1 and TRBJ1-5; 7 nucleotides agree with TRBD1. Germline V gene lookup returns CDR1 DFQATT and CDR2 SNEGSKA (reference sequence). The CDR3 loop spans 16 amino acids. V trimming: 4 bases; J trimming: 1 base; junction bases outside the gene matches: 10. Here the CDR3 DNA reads TGCAGTGCTATGCCCCTGGGACAGAGCAGCAATCAGCCCCAGCATTTT. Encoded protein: CSAMPLGQSSNQPQHF.

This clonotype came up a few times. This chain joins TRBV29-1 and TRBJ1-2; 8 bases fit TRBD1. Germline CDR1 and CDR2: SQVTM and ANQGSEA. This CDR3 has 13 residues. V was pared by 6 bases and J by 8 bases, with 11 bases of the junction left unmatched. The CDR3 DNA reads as TGCAGCGTAGCCGGGACAGGTCTATACGGCTACACCTTC. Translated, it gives CSVAGTGLYGYTF.

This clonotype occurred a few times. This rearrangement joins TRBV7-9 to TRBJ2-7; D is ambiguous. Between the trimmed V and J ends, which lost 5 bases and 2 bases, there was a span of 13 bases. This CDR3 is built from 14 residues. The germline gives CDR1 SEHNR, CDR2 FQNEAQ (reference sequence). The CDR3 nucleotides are TGTGCCAGCAGCCCGACCCTAGGGCCCTACGAGCAGTACTTC. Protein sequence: CASSPTLGPYEQYF.

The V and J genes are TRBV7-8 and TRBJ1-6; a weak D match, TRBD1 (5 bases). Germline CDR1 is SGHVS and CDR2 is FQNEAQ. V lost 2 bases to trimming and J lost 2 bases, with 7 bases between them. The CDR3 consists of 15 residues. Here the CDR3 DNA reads TGTGCCAGCAGCTTACGGGACCCCTATAATTCACCCCTCCACTTT. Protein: CASSLRDPYNSPLHF.

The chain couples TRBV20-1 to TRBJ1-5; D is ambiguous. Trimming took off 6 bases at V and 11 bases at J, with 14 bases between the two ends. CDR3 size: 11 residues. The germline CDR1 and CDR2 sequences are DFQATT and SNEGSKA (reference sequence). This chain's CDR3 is CSALTDMSQHF. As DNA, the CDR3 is TGCAGTGCCCTAACCGACATGTCCCAGCATTTT.